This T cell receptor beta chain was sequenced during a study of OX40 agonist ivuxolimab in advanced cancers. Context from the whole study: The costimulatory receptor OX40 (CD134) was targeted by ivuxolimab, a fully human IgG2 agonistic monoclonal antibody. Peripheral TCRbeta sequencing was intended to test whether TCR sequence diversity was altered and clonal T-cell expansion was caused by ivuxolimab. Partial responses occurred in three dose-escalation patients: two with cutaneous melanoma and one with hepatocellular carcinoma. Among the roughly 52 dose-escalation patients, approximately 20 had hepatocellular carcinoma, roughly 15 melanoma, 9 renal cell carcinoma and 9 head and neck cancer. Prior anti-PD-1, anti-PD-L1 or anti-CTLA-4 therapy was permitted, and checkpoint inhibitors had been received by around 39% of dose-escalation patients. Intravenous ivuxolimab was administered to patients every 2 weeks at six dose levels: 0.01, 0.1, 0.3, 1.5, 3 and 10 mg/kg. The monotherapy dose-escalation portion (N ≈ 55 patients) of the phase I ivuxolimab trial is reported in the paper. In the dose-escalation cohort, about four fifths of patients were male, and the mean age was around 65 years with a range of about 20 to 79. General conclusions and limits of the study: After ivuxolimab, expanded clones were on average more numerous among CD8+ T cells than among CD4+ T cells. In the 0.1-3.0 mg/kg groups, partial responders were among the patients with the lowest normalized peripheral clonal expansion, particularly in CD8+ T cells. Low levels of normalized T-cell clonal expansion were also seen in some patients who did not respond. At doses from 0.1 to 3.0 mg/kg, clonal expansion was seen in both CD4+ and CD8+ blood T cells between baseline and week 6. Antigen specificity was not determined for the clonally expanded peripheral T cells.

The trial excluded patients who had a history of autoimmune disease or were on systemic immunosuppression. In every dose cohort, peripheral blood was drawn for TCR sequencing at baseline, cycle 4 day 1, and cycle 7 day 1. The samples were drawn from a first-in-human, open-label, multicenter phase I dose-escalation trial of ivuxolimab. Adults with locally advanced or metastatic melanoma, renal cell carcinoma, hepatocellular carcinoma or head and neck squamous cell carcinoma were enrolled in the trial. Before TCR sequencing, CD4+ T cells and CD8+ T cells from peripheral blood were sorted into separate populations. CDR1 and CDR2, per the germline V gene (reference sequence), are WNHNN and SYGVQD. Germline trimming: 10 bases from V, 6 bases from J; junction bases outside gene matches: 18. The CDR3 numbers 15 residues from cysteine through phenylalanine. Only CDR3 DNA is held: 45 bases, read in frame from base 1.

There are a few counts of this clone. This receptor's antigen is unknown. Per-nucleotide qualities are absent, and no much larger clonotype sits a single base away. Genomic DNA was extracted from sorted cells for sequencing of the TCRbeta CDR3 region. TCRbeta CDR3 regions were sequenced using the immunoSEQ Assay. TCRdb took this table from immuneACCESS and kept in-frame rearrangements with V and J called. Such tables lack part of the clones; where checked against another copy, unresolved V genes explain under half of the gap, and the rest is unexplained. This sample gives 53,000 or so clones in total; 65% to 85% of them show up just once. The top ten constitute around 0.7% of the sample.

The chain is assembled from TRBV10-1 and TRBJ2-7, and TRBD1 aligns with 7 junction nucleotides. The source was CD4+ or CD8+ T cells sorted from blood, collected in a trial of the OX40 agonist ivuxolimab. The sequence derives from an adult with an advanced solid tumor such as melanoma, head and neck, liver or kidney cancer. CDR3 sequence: CATNKPGRGRGEQYF. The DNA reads TGCGCCACCAACAAACCAGGAAGGGGGCGCGGCGAGCAGTACTTC.